This entry features one TCR beta chain sequence. Its cognate antigen is unknown. The PCR contained 60 Vbeta and 13 Jbeta primers. This table comes from immunoSEQ multiplex PCR, and its TCRdb copy is limited to in-frame clones, with some not included. The sample comprises under 200,000 clones, roughly 85% of which are singletons, and 7.5% to 10% rests with the top ten. With 7 bases clipped from V and 4 bases from J, the junction kept 3 bases outside the gene matches. Germline-derived CDR1 and CDR2 are SQVTM and ANQGSEA. The CDR3 is 12 amino acids. This sample is part of a study of cytomegalovirus exposure and HLA in healthy donors. General study findings and limits: The study dropped some indistinguishable V segments, TRBV6-2 and TRBV6-3 among them. When a later analysis was performed, an Asian-associated ancestry cluster reportedly had fewer N-insertions than the roughly 700-donor mean.

Material: PBMCs. This clonotype was sampled from a young man in good health and CMV-seropositive. V and J are TRBV29-1 and TRBJ1-5, with 8 bases fitting TRBD1. This chain's CDR3 is CSGRQGNQPQHF. The CDR3 region has the DNA TGCAGCGGCCGACAGGGGAATCAGCCCCAGCATTTT.